This entry lists 20 T cell receptor beta chains sequenced from one sample in a study of OX40 agonist ivuxolimab in advanced cancers. Sequencing used immunoSEQ multiplex PCR; TCRdb keeps in-frame clones, though not all of them. This sample carries about 24,000 clones, 77% of them seen once, and the ten largest clones take more than 15%. The specimen was CD4+ or CD8+ T cells sorted from blood, collected in a trial of the OX40 agonist ivuxolimab. The receptors were sampled from an adult with an advanced solid tumor such as melanoma, head and neck, liver or kidney cancer.

CDR3: CASSRTGTGIDEQFF. The DNA for the CDR3 is TGCGCCAGCAGCCGTACCGGGACAGGGATTGATGAGCAGTTCTTC. V usage is TRBV5-1 and J usage is TRBJ2-1; 9 bases line up with TRBD1. The CDR3 is made up of 15 amino acids. Germline assignment: CDR1 SGHRS and CDR2 YFSETQ. With V trimmed by 4 bases and J by 8 bases, 10 bases remained unmatched.

The V and J genes are TRBV5-1 and TRBJ1-1, with D unclear. The V gene lost 4 bases and the J gene lost 1 base, with 8 bases spanning the gap. CDR1 SGHRS and CDR2 YFSETQ come from the germline V gene. The CDR3 length is 13 residues. The CDR3 DNA reads TGCGCCAGCAGCCCCCCGGGGAACACTGAAGCTTTCTTT. It specifies CASSPPGNTEAFF.

The chain combines TRBV14 with TRBJ2-1; 12 bases line up with TRBD2. Germline V lookup: CDR1 SGHDN, CDR2 FVKESK. J lost 8 bases, V lost 4 bases, and 9 bases had no gene match. The CDR3 extends over 16 amino acids. In DNA, the CDR3 is TGTGCCAGCAGCCCCAGACTAGCGGGAGTGGGGGATGAGCAGTTCTTC. Protein product: CASSPRLAGVGDEQFF.

V is TRBV23-1 and J is TRBJ1-1; D call uncertain. TRBV23-1 qualifies as an ORF whose function is uncertain. V was clipped by 3 bases and J by 1 base, with 18 bases between them. The CDR3 totals 17 residues. CDR3 region: CASSHILTRRRNTEAFF. The CDR3 bases are TGCGCCAGCAGTCACATATTGACTCGAAGGCGGAACACTGAAGCTTTCTTT.

The J gene is TRBJ2-1, the V gene TRBV19, with 10 bases identical to TRBD2. V lost 3 bases to trimming and J lost 7 bases; unmatched junction nucleotides: 15. Per the germline V gene, CDR1 is LNHDA and CDR2 is SQIVND (reference sequence). The CDR3 is 18 residues long. CDR3 in DNA: TGTGCCAGTAGTATTCCGCCTAAGACTAGCGGGTATATAAATGAGCAGTTCTTC. Translating gives CASSIPPKTSGYINEQFF.

This clone has just a few counts. V usage is TRBV19 and J usage is TRBJ1-2; 9 nucleotides align to TRBD1. The CDR3 spans 15 residues. Trimming at V came to 3 bases and at J to 5 bases, leaving 7 bases not matched to a gene. Per the germline V gene, CDR1 is LNHDA and CDR2 is SQIVND (reference sequence). The CDR3 DNA reads as TGTGCCAGTAGTATCTGGGGACAGGGAGGGTATGGCTACACCTTC. Amino acid sequence: CASSIWGQGGYGYTF.

This chain joins TRBV20-1 and TRBJ2-3, with no clear D. In germline, CDR1 is DFQATT, CDR2 SNEGSKA (reference sequence). The CDR3 contains 11 residues. Trimming left V 3 bases short and J 2 bases short, with 3 bases between. CDR3: CSARITDTQYF. CDR3 coding DNA: TGCAGTGCTAGGATCACAGATACGCAGTATTTT.

CDR3 loop: CASSTDVGGYGYTF. The CDR3 nucleotides are TGTGCCAGCAGCACGGACGTCGGGGGATATGGCTACACCTTC. The rearrangement links TRBV11-2 to TRBJ1-2, with D possibly being TRBD1 (5 bases). This CDR3 comprises 14 residues. CDR1 SGHAT and CDR2 FQNNGV come from the germline V gene. The V end was cut by 5 bases, the J end by 5 bases, with 15 bases between. Looking up the rest from reference TRBV11-2 and TRBJ1-2 gives the full variable domain: EAGVAQSPRYKIIEKRQSVAFWCNPISGHATLYWYQQILGQGPKLLIQFQNNGVVDDSQLPKDRFSAERLKGVDSTLKIQPAKLEDSAVYLCASSTDVGGYGYTFGSGTRLTVV.

The V gene is TRBV6-5, the J gene TRBJ1-1, with a possible D match to TRBD1 (5 bases). Trimming took 5 bases from V and 6 from J, leaving 13 bases between them. Looked up from germline, CDR1 is MNHEY and CDR2 is SVGAGI. CDR3 length: 13 amino acids. In DNA form, the CDR3 reads TGTGCCAGCAGTAGACTAGGAGGGGCTGAAGCTTTCTTT. Amino acids: CASSRLGGAEAFF.

CDR3 sequence: CASSLSGMGEQFF. In DNA form, the CDR3 reads TGTGCCAGCAGCCTTAGCGGGATGGGTGAGCAGTTCTTC. The J gene is TRBJ2-1, the V gene TRBV7-2; 8 bases line up with TRBD2. The CDR3 sequence is 13 residues long. Germline values: CDR1 SGHTA, CDR2 FQGNSA. V was clipped by 5 bases and J by 9 bases; unmatched bases: 6.

DNA for the CDR3: TGTGCCAGCAGCAAAGCCCAGGCCCGTAGGGAGCAGTACTTC. Protein sequence: CASSKAQARREQYF. The chain uses TRBV21-1 and TRBJ2-5; the table's D call TRBD2 went unverified against the DNA. TRBV21-1 is described as a pseudogene. There are 14 residues in the CDR3.

This clone appeared a single time. The gene calls are TRBV7-2 and TRBJ2-7; TRBD2 matches 15 bases. The CDR3 has 16 amino acids. The V segment lost 5 bases and the J segment 3 bases; nucleotides outside the gene matches: 5. Germline V CDR1 and CDR2: SGHTA, FQGNSA. CDR3 loop: CASSPGTSGRYYEQYF. The CDR3 DNA is TGTGCCAGCAGCCCGGGGACTAGCGGGAGGTACTACGAGCAGTACTTC.

This clone was counted once. V gene TRBV27 combines with J gene TRBJ1-6; 10 positions agree with TRBD1. J was trimmed by 9 bases and V by 2 bases; bases with no gene match: 10. This CDR3 is 17 amino acids long. Germline V gene data show CDR1 as MNHEY and CDR2 as SMNVEV (reference sequence). CDR3 protein: CASSLNPPGQGSSPLHF. The CDR3 DNA follows: TGTGCCAGCAGTTTAAACCCCCCGGGACAGGGGAGTTCACCCCTCCACTTT.

The chain joins TRBV18 to TRBJ2-7, with D possibly matching TRBD1 (6 bases). Germline V gene lookup returns CDR1 KGHSH and CDR2 LQKENI. The V end was cut by 1 base, the J end by 9 bases, with 13 bases between. The CDR3 contains 13 residues. The CDR3 region is CASSPQTGSVQYF. The CDR3 region has the DNA TGTGCCAGCTCACCACAGACAGGATCTGTGCAGTACTTC. Variable domain in full (rest from reference TRBV18 and TRBJ2-7): NAGVMQNPRHLVRRRGQEARLRCSPMKGHSHVYWYRQLPEEGLKFMVYLQKENIIDESGMPKERFSAEFPKEGPSILRIQQVVRGDSAAYFCASSPQTGSVQYFGPGTRLTVT.

This rearrangement joins TRBV5-1 to TRBJ1-1; a weak D match, TRBD1 (5 bases). Germline V gives CDR1 SGHRS, CDR2 YFSETQ. The CDR3 loop spans 14 amino acids. Between the trimmed V and J ends, which lost 1 base and 0 bases, there was a span of 7 bases. The CDR3 DNA reads as TGCGCCAGCAGCTTGACAGGACTGAACACTGAAGCTTTCTTT. It is translated as CASSLTGLNTEAFF.

This clone came up once. The chain employs TRBV6-1 and TRBJ1-2; no clear D. The germline V and J ends were trimmed by 3 bases and 8 bases, with 13 bases remaining between them. CDR3 length equals 13 residues. CDR1 and CDR2 from the germline V gene are MNHNS and SASEGT. CDR3 sequence: CASSEGRVGGYTF. The CDR3 DNA reads TGTGCCAGCAGTGAGGGTAGGGTGGGCGGCTACACCTTC.

V usage is TRBV11-2 and J usage is TRBJ2-2; the D is unclear. Germline V gene lookup returns CDR1 SGHAT and CDR2 FQNNGV. The CDR3 has 13 residues. V lost 1 base and J 7 bases, leaving 7 bases between the germline ends. CDR3 coding DNA: TGTGCCAGCAGCTTAGTGGACGTCGGGGAGCTGTTTTTT. Residues: CASSLVDVGELFF.

The rearrangement joins TRBV6-5 to TRBJ2-3; 8 positions match TRBD1. Germline lookup yields CDR1 MNHEY and CDR2 SVGAGI. Unmatched junction bases numbered 1, after V lost 6 bases and J lost 5 bases. The CDR3 extends over 12 amino acids. The CDR3 loop is CASRQGGDTQYF. The CDR3 DNA sequence: TGTGCCAGCAGACAGGGGGGAGATACGCAGTATTTT.

The V gene is TRBV30, the J gene TRBJ2-4; the D is unclear. Germline-derived CDR1 and CDR2 are GTSNPN and SVGIG (reference sequence). This CDR3 contains 12 residues. Trimming stripped 0 bases from V and 8 bases from J, with 8 bases between. The CDR3 coding sequence is TGTGCCTGGAGTGTCTCGTCTGACATTCAGTACTTC. Translating gives CAWSVSSDIQYF.

This chain uses TRBV18 with TRBJ1-2; D perhaps matches TRBD1 (6 bases). CDR3 length equals 15 residues. From germline, CDR1 is KGHSH and CDR2 LQKENI. Trimming stripped 6 bases from V and 5 bases from J, with 19 bases between. CDR3 loop: CASSPEKTGSYGYTF. CDR3 DNA: TGTGCCAGCTCCCCCGAAAAAACAGGGTCGTATGGCTACACCTTC.